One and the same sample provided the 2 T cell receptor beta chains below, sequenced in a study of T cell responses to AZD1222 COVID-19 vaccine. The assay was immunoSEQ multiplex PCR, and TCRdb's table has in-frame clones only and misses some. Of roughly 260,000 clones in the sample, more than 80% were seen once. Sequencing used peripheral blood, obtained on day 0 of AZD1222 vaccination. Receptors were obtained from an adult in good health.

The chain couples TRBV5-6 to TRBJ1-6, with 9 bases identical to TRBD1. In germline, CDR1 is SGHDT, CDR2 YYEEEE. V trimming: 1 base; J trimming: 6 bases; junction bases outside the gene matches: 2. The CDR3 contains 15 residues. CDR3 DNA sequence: TGTGCCAGCAGCTTGAGGACAGGGGTTAATTCACCCCTCCACTTT. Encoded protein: CASSLRTGVNSPLHF.

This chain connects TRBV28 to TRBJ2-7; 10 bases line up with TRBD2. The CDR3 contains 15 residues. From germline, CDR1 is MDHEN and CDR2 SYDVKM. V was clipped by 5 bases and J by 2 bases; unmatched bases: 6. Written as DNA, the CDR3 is TGTGCCAGCAGTCGAAGACTAGCGGGTACCTACGAGCAGTACTTC. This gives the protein CASSRRLAGTYEQYF.